One sample yielded the 2 T cell receptor beta chains listed below, sequenced in a study of blood T cell repertoires in COVID-19. Using immunoSEQ multiplex PCR, the repertoire was profiled, and TCRdb retains in-frame clones only, with some absent. The sample contains roughly 160,000 clones, roughly 89% of which appear only once. Sequencing used peripheral blood. All receptors come from a woman aged 55-75 years who had recovered from COVID-19.

This clone was seen a single time. This chain links TRBV5-1 with TRBJ2-5, with D unresolved. Trimming shortened V by 0 bases and J by 3 bases, and 9 bases separated the two germline ends. Germline V CDR1 and CDR2: SGHRS, YFSETQ. CDR3 length equals 14 residues. CDR3 in amino acids: CASSLDPQEETQYF. The CDR3 DNA reads as TGCGCCAGCAGCTTGGACCCACAAGAAGAGACCCAGTACTTC. The complete variable domain, with remaining parts taken from reference TRBV5-1 and TRBJ2-5, reads KAGVTQTPRYLIKTRGQQVTLSCSPISGHRSVSWYQQTPGQGLQFLFEYFSETQRNKGNFPGRFSGRQFSNSRSEMNVSTLELGDSALYLCASSLDPQEETQYFGPGTRLLVL.

This chain links TRBV28 with TRBJ1-3; the D is unclear. Germline V gene lookup returns CDR1 MDHEN and CDR2 SYDVKM. With 7 bases removed from V and 0 bases from J, the gap between germline ends came to 13 bases. This CDR3 region has 15 residues. For the CDR3, the DNA is TGTGCCAGCAACACCGAGGGTCACTCTGGAAACACCATATATTTT. This encodes CASNTEGHSGNTIYF.